These T cell receptor beta chains were read from a single sample in a study of shared clonotypes between healthy human individuals. The table came from immunoSEQ multiplex PCR; TCRdb's copy has only in-frame clones and leaves some out. The data show just over 2,000,000 clones, 85% to 95% seen once. Sample: naive CD4+ T cells sorted from blood. The receptors derive from a man aged 18 to 30 in good health. Each CDR3 is given with its conserved first and last residue. The D gene is left open where the match is weak. Clone size is given for some rows only: seen once, a few or many times, or a class if the clone is expanded.

D | J | V | size | DNA | CDR3
. | TRBJ2-3 | TRBV29-1 | . | TGCAGCGTTGATCCAGGTTTCACAGATACGCAGTATTTT | CSVDPGFTDTQYF
. | TRBJ1-1 | TRBV30 | . | TGTGCCTGGAGTGGAGGTCCTGAAGCTTTCTTT | CAWSGGPEAFF
. | TRBJ2-7 | TRBV30 | . | TGTGCCTGGAGTCGGACTATCTACGAGCAGTACTTC | CAWSRTIYEQYF
TRBD1 | TRBJ1-1 | TRBV19 | once | TGTGCCAGTAGTATGGAGACAGGGGGCTCTGAAGCTTTCTTT | CASSMETGGSEAFF
. | TRBJ1-5 | TRBV27 | . | TGTGCCAGCAGTTTCCGGGGAACCAGCAATCAGCCCCAGCATTTT | CASSFRGTSNQPQHF
. | TRBJ2-7 | TRBV11-2 | . | TGTGCCAGCAGCTTACAGGGTACCACCTCCTACGAGCAGTACTTC | CASSLQGTTSYEQYF
. | TRBJ1-1 | TRBV5-4 | . | TGTGCCAGCAGCTGGGCCGGGACAAGAAATGTGAACACTGAAGCTTTCTTT | CASSWAGTRNVNTEAFF
. | TRBJ1-6 | TRBV28 | . | TGTGCCAGCAGTTGGCGGCTAAATAATTCACCCCTCCACTTT | CASSWRLNNSPLHF
TRBD1 | TRBJ1-1 | TRBV6-1 | . | TGTGCCAGCAGTGGACAGGGTGCCACTGAAGCTTTCTTT | CASSGQGATEAFF
. | TRBJ2-2 | TRBV7-9 | . | TGTGCCAGCAGCTTAGAAACTAGCTCCGGGGAGCTGTTTTTT | CASSLETSSGELFF